Each of the 17 T cell receptor beta chains below was sequenced from the same sample in a study of metastatic and nonmetastatic thyroid tumors. Every patient underwent thyroid surgery untreated. MiXCR was used by TCRdb to re-call the PCR reads. The table shows about 90,000 clones, with around 7.8% occurring only once. The sample was blood. Receptors were obtained from a female donor with papillary thyroid cancer or a benign thyroid nodule (not recorded which). Some clones in this sample may be carry-over from other donors' samples.

The rearrangement uses TRBV6-1 and TRBJ2-3, with TRBD2 matching over 15 bases. The germline V gene has CDR1 MNHNS and CDR2 SASEGT. CDR3 length: 15 amino acids. J gave up 3 bases and V 9 bases, and 4 bases lay outside the gene matches. CDR3 loop: CARWTSGGGTDTQYF. For the CDR3, the DNA is TGTGCCAGGTGGACTAGCGGGGGGGGAACAGATACGCAGTATTTT.

This clone was detected ten times or more. The identical CDR3 is also encoded by other nucleotide sequences in the sample. V and J are TRBV9 and TRBJ1-2, with no clear D. The CDR3 loop spans 13 amino acids. Per germline, CDR1 SGDLS and CDR2 YYNGEE. Trimming removed 3 bases from V and 2 bases from J, with 8 bases in between. The CDR3, as DNA: TGTGCCAGCAGCGGGACGGAGAACTATGGCTACACCTTC. Its translation is CASSGTENYGYTF.

This clone came up many times. This sequence joins TRBV28 and TRBJ2-1, with 9 positions matching TRBD1. Germline CDR1 reads MDHEN; CDR2 reads SYDVKM. The length of the CDR3 is 15 residues. Trimming at V came to 6 bases and at J to 9 bases, leaving 12 bases not matched to a gene. The CDR3 DNA reads TGTGCCAGCAGGCCCAAGCGAGGGACAGGGCCTGAGCAGTTCTTC. Residues: CASRPKRGTGPEQFF. Looking up the rest from reference TRBV28 and TRBJ2-1 gives the full variable domain: DVKVTQSSRYLVKRTGEKVFLECVQDMDHENMFWYRQDPGLGLRLIYFSYDVKMKEKGDIPEGYSVSREKKERFSLILESASTNQTSMYLCASRPKRGTGPEQFFGPGTRLTVL.

This clone has at least ten counts. The V and J genes are TRBV5-1 and TRBJ2-1; the match to TRBD2 covers 10 bases. V was clipped by 1 base and J by 2 bases; unmatched bases: 6. In germline, CDR1 is SGHRS, CDR2 YFSETQ. This CDR3 spans 17 amino acids. The CDR3 DNA sequence: TGCGCCAGCAGCTTGTTCACAGCGGGGGGGCCCTACAATGAGCAGTTCTTC. Translated: CASSLFTAGGPYNEQFF.

This clone was counted many times. The chain's CDR3 is CASSKRRQGAWDEQFF. The CDR3 DNA sequence: TGTGCCAGTAGTAAAAGGCGTCAGGGGGCATGGGATGAGCAGTTCTTC. This chain links TRBV19 with TRBJ2-1; 8 positions agree with TRBD1. The ends lost 4 bases at V and 8 bases at J; junction bases unmatched: 13. The CDR3 length is 16 residues. The germline CDR1 and CDR2 sequences are LNHDA and SQIVND (reference sequence).

The table lists this clone with many counts. The V call is TRBV5-8, the J call TRBJ2-2; 8 bases agree with TRBD1. Per the germline V gene, CDR1 is SGHTS and CDR2 is YDEGEE. There are 16 residues in the CDR3. The V gene end was trimmed by 0 bases and the J gene end by 6 bases; junction bases not matched to a gene: 7. The CDR3 loop is CASSLVGTGGPGELFF. The DNA of the CDR3 is TGTGCCAGCAGCTTGGTAGGGACAGGCGGCCCCGGGGAGCTGTTTTTT.

This clone was seen many times. The CDR3 loop reads CSARPRQGAFF. Written as DNA, the CDR3 is TGCAGTGCTAGGCCCCGACAGGGAGCTTTCTTT. This rearrangement joins TRBV20-1 to TRBJ1-1, with TRBD1 matching over 7 bases. CDR3 length: 11 residues. The V segment lost 3 bases and the J segment 10 bases; nucleotides outside the gene matches: 5. Germline V gives CDR1 DFQATT, CDR2 SNEGSKA (reference sequence).

There are many counts of this clone. V is TRBV27 and J is TRBJ1-3; D is unresolved. V lost 3 bases, J lost 0 bases, and 9 bases lay in between. The germline V gene encodes CDR1 MNHEY and CDR2 SMNVEV (reference sequence). There are 15 residues in the CDR3. The CDR3 loop is CASSLDGSSGNTIYF. The CDR3, as DNA: TGTGCCAGCAGTTTGGACGGGAGCTCTGGAAACACCATATATTTT.

There are a few counts of this clone. One base away lies a much larger clone, so this may be a sequencing read error. The chain couples TRBV12-3 or TRBV12-4 to TRBJ2-5, with TRBD1 matching over 7 bases. This CDR3 region has 14 residues. Losses at the gene ends were 6 bases for V and 4 bases for J; bases not matched to a gene: 8. CDR3 loop: CASSPGQVRETQYF. In DNA, the CDR3 is TGTGCCAGCAGCCCCGGACAGGTGAGAGAGACCCAGTACTTC.

This clone showed up just a few times. The chain combines TRBV10-3 with TRBJ1-4; D perhaps matches TRBD1 (5 bases). Germline loops: CDR1 ENHRY, CDR2 SYGVKD. Trimming stripped 0 bases from V and 7 bases from J, with 9 bases between. There are 14 residues in the CDR3. This CDR3 is CAISESLGGEKLFF. The CDR3, as DNA: TGTGCCATCAGTGAGTCCCTCGGGGGTGAAAAACTGTTTTTT.

This clone was observed many times. The genes are TRBV29-1 and TRBJ2-7; possibly TRBD1 for D (6 bases). Between the trimmed V and J ends, which lost 7 bases and 2 bases, there was a span of 12 bases. Looked up from germline, CDR1 is SQVTM and CDR2 is ANQGSEA. The CDR3 has 12 amino acids. CDR3 loop: CSGTWGPYEQYF. CDR3 DNA sequence: TGCAGCGGGACGTGGGGGCCCTACGAGCAGTACTTC.

This clone showed up many times. The rearrangement uses TRBV6-1 and TRBJ2-5; weak D call: TRBD1 (5 bases). This CDR3 contains 12 residues. Trimming cost V 6 bases and J 4 bases, with 9 bases left between them. Germline lookup yields CDR1 MNHNS and CDR2 SASEGT. Written as DNA, the CDR3 is TGTGCCAGCAGCCTGGGGCGAGAGACCCAGTACTTC. Its protein product is CASSLGRETQYF.

This clone was detected many times. The chain combines TRBV25-1 with TRBJ2-2; D is ambiguous. The CDR3 spans 14 residues. V shed 6 bases and J shed 0 bases, with 8 bases lying between them. Germline lookup yields CDR1 MGHDK and CDR2 SYGVNS. Here the CDR3 reads CASRKEANTGELFF. The CDR3 bases are TGTGCCAGCAGAAAAGAGGCGAACACCGGGGAGCTGTTTTTT.

This clone was observed at least ten times. The rearrangement joins TRBV11-2 to TRBJ1-2; a possible D gene is TRBD1 (5 bases). Trimming took 1 base from V and 4 from J, leaving 10 bases between them. The CDR3 contains 14 residues. CDR1 is SGHAT, CDR2 FQNNGV, per germline. The CDR3 loop reads CASSLGEGRYGYTF. The CDR3 nucleotides are TGTGCCAGCAGCTTAGGAGAGGGACGCTATGGCTACACCTTC.

This clone has at least ten counts. V gene TRBV7-8 combines with J gene TRBJ1-2; D is unclear. Germline assignment: CDR1 SGHVS and CDR2 FQNEAQ. Trimming pared 0 bases from V and 3 bases from J, leaving 8 bases between. The CDR3 covers 14 residues. CDR3 protein: CASSLAPRDYGYTF. CDR3 sequence (DNA): TGTGCCAGCAGCTTAGCCCCCCGGGACTATGGCTACACCTTC.

This clone was detected only a few times. V usage is TRBV7-8 and J usage is TRBJ1-2; D gene ambiguous. V shed 1 base and J shed 6 bases, with 9 bases lying between them. The CDR3 is made up of 13 amino acids. Germline loops: CDR1 SGHVS, CDR2 FQNEAQ. CDR3 nucleotides: TGTGCCAGCAGCTTAGTAACGGGAAATGGCTACACCTTC. Its translation is CASSLVTGNGYTF.

Ten or more counts support this clone. CDR3 in amino acids: CASSLGGKQPQHF. CDR3 sequence (DNA): TGTGCCAGCAGTTTGGGGGGTAAGCAGCCCCAGCATTTT. The V call is TRBV12-3 or TRBV12-4, the J call TRBJ1-5; TRBD1 might be the D (5 bases). V was trimmed by 3 bases and J by 7 bases, leaving 10 bases between them. The CDR3 loop spans 13 amino acids.